The next 25 T cell receptor beta chains were all read from a single sample in a study of beta chain features in type 1 diabetes. Study-wide results and caveats: Patients with Type 1 diabetes showed moderately but significantly shorter TCRB CDR3s in all four CD4+ subsets.

Every bit of the isolated RNA underwent reverse transcription, so sequencing read expressed TCRB transcripts. The repertoire was sequenced with immunoSEQ multiplex PCR; TCRdb's copy has only in-frame clones and lacks some. The sample records some 250,000 clones, approximately 15% being singletons. These TCRs' antigens remain unknown. Sequencing used naive CD4+ T cells from blood. Receptors originate from a man younger than 40 with type 1 diabetes.

As DNA, the CDR3 is TGCGCCAGCAGCCGCGGCAGGGCCGCAACTAATGAAAAACTGTTTTTT. As protein: CASSRGRAATNEKLFF. The V call is TRBV4-1, the J call TRBJ1-4; perhaps TRBD1 as D (5 bases). Trimming took off 4 bases at V and 0 bases at J, with 12 bases between the two ends. This CDR3 region has 16 residues. CDR1 MGHRA and CDR2 YSYEKL come from the germline V gene.

This chain joins TRBV5-1 and TRBJ2-5; D is perhaps TRBD2 (6 bases). The germline gives CDR1 SGHRS, CDR2 YFSETQ. V shed 4 bases and J shed 2 bases, with 12 bases lying between them. CDR3 length: 14 amino acids. The CDR3 DNA is TGCGCCAGCAGCCTCGGGACTCAGCAAGAGACCCAGTACTTC. It specifies CASSLGTQQETQYF.

The chain employs TRBV5-1 and TRBJ1-2; D call uncertain. The germline gives CDR1 SGHRS, CDR2 YFSETQ. V was trimmed by 0 bases and J by 6 bases, leaving 12 bases between them. This CDR3 comprises 14 residues. The CDR3, as DNA: TGCGCCAGCAGCTTGGAACGGGGAACCGATGGCTACACCTTC. Residues: CASSLERGTDGYTF.

In its sample, this clone was seen a few times. The V call is TRBV18, the J call TRBJ2-4; the D gene is possibly TRBD2 (5 bases). The V end was cut by 3 bases, the J end by 8 bases, with 11 bases between. Looked up from germline, CDR1 is KGHSH and CDR2 is LQKENI. This CDR3 is built from 13 residues. In DNA, the CDR3 is TGTGCCAGCTCACCGGGTAGCGAGGACATTCAGTACTTC. It codes for CASSPGSEDIQYF.

This clone has only a few counts. This sequence joins TRBV7-9 and TRBJ1-4, with 11 bases lining up with TRBD1. After removal of 5 bases from V and 8 bases from J, the junction contained 7 bases not matched to a gene. CDR1 SEHNR and CDR2 FQNEAQ come from the germline V gene (reference sequence). This CDR3 contains 15 residues. CDR3 residues: CASSHRTGGEEKLFF. CDR3 DNA: TGTGCCAGCAGCCATCGGACAGGGGGCGAGGAAAAACTGTTTTTT.

There are a few counts of this clone. The rearrangement links TRBV7-9 to TRBJ1-4, with a weak D call TRBD1 (5 bases). V was pared by 5 bases and J by 8 bases, with 18 bases between. The CDR3 is 15 residues long. Germline-derived CDR1 and CDR2 are SEHNR and FQNEAQ (reference sequence). This chain's CDR3 is CASSPGSSDWEKLFF. The DNA for the CDR3 is TGTGCCAGCAGCCCAGGGTCGTCCGATTGGGAAAAACTGTTTTTT. Using reference TRBV7-9 and TRBJ1-4 for the parts outside the CDR3, the full variable domain is DTGVSQNPRHKITKRGQNVTFRCDPISEHNRLYWYRQTLGQGPEFLTYFQNEAQLEKSRLLSDRFSAERPKGSFSTLEIQRTEQGDSAMYLCASSPGSSDWEKLFFGSGTQLSVL.

This clone was recorded a few times. CDR3 DNA: TGTGCCAGCAGCTTCGGTGGGACAGGGGCGCCAGATACGCAGTATTTT. Translation: CASSFGGTGAPDTQYF. The chain recombines TRBV11-3 with TRBJ2-3, with 10 bases lining up with TRBD1. The CDR3 sequence is 16 residues long. The ends lost 3 bases at V and 4 bases at J; junction bases unmatched: 7. Germline V gene sequence: CDR1 SGHNT, CDR2 YENEEA.

This clone was found a few times. The genes are TRBV13 and TRBJ2-6, with 8 positions matching TRBD1. This CDR3 has 18 residues. V shed 6 bases, J shed 2 bases, and the junction held 12 bases outside the gene matches. CDR1 is PRHDT and CDR2 is FYEKMQ in the germline V gene (reference sequence). The CDR3 is CASRFTAGGHAGANVLTF. The DNA for the CDR3 is TGTGCCAGCAGATTCACCGCAGGGGGCCATGCTGGGGCCAACGTCCTGACTTTC.

This clone turned up a few times. V usage is TRBV4-1 and J usage is TRBJ1-2, with D maybe TRBD1 (6 bases). Germline V CDR1 and CDR2: MGHRA, YSYEKL. V was trimmed by 0 bases and J by 0 bases, leaving 14 bases between them. The CDR3 extends over 17 amino acids. The CDR3 here is CASSQDQRAGANYGYTF. The CDR3 DNA reads TGCGCCAGCAGCCAAGATCAACGGGCAGGGGCTAACTATGGCTACACCTTC.

The chain couples TRBV5-4 to TRBJ2-3, with D tentatively TRBD1 (5 bases). This CDR3 is built from 14 residues. Per germline, CDR1 SGHNT and CDR2 YYREEE (reference sequence). V was pared by 1 base and J by 4 bases, with 10 bases between. CDR3 amino acids: CASSLSQGPDTQYF. Written as DNA, the CDR3 is TGTGCCAGCAGCTTGTCTCAGGGCCCAGATACGCAGTATTTT.

The chain has TRBV7-9 and TRBJ2-5; 8 nucleotides align to TRBD1. CDR3 length: 14 residues. The germline V gene encodes CDR1 SEHNR and CDR2 FQNEAQ (reference sequence). V was clipped by 5 bases and J by 5 bases; unmatched bases: 7. Written as DNA, the CDR3 is TGTGCCAGCAGCACCGACAGGGGTCGGGAGACCCAGTACTTC. It codes for CASSTDRGRETQYF.

A few counts support this clone. V and J are TRBV5-1 and TRBJ1-1; D gene ambiguous. The V gene's germline CDR1 is SGHRS and CDR2 YFSETQ. V was clipped by 4 bases and J by 1 base, with 11 bases between them. CDR3 length: 14 amino acids. The CDR3, as DNA: TGCGCCAGCAGCCCCCCACGGGAGAACACTGAAGCTTTCTTT. Its translation is CASSPPRENTEAFF.

This clone showed up just a few times. V usage is TRBV7-2 and J usage is TRBJ1-6, with a weak D call TRBD1 (5 bases). The V gene lost 1 base and the J gene lost 9 bases, with 10 bases spanning the gap. Looked up from germline, CDR1 is SGHTA and CDR2 is FQGNSA. The CDR3 runs 14 residues. In nucleotides, the CDR3 is TGTGCCAGCAGCTTAGAGGGGCTTAGTTCACCCCTCCACTTT. The encoded protein is CASSLEGLSSPLHF.

This clone showed up just a few times. V is TRBV5-4 and J is TRBJ2-5, with 9 nucleotides matching TRBD2. V lost 4 bases, J lost 3 bases, and 4 bases stayed unmatched. This CDR3 contains 14 residues. CDR1 is SGHNT and CDR2 is YYREEE in the germline V gene (reference sequence). The CDR3 DNA reads TGTGCCAGCAGCGTGGGACTAGCCGAAGAGACCCAGTACTTC. Its protein product is CASSVGLAEETQYF.

In its sample, this clone was seen a few times. The chain uses TRBV6-6 and TRBJ1-4; TRBD1 is a possible D gene (5 bases). V was pared by 6 bases and J by 8 bases, with 19 bases between. Germline V CDR1 and CDR2: MNHNY, SVGAGI (reference sequence). CDR3 size: 15 residues. The CDR3 bases are TGTGCCAGCAGGGACATCGGAGGGCAGGTCGAAAAACTGTTTTTT. Its protein product is CASRDIGGQVEKLFF.

In its sample, this clone was seen once. The chain carries TRBV5-1 and TRBJ2-2; D is possibly TRBD1 (6 bases). Germline V CDR1 and CDR2: SGHRS, YFSETQ. The CDR3 runs 16 residues. Between the trimmed V and J ends, which lost 2 bases and 3 bases, there was a span of 14 bases. The CDR3 loop reads CASSLLTGRDTGELFF. The DNA for the CDR3 is TGCGCCAGCAGCTTATTGACAGGAAGAGACACCGGGGAGCTGTTTTTT. Drawing the rest from reference TRBV5-1 and TRBJ2-2, the complete variable domain is KAGVTQTPRYLIKTRGQQVTLSCSPISGHRSVSWYQQTPGQGLQFLFEYFSETQRNKGNFPGRFSGRQFSNSRSEMNVSTLELGDSALYLCASSLLTGRDTGELFFGEGSRLTVL.

The chain couples TRBV5-4 to TRBJ1-1; D perhaps matches TRBD1 (5 bases). V lost 4 bases and J 5 bases, leaving 15 bases between the germline ends. This CDR3 is built from 14 residues. Germline values: CDR1 SGHNT, CDR2 YYREEE (reference sequence). The CDR3 protein is CASSAGTGGTEAFF. The CDR3 nucleotides are TGTGCCAGCAGCGCGGGGACGGGGGGAACTGAAGCTTTCTTT.

This chain connects TRBV30 to TRBJ2-5; TRBD1 is a possible D gene (5 bases). Trimming removed 0 bases at V and 5 bases at J, with 13 bases between. Germline V gene lookup returns CDR1 GTSNPN and CDR2 SVGIG (reference sequence). CDR3 length equals 14 residues. This chain's CDR3 is CAWSVQGLDETQYF. CDR3 nucleotide sequence: TGTGCCTGGAGTGTGCAGGGTCTGGACGAGACCCAGTACTTC.

V usage is TRBV30 and J usage is TRBJ1-5, with D unclear. CDR1 GTSNPN and CDR2 SVGIG come from the germline V gene (reference sequence). The CDR3 has 12 residues. Between the trimmed V and J ends, which lost 5 bases and 7 bases, there was a span of 12 bases. CDR3 nucleotide sequence: TGTGCCTGGGCCGACCTGGGCCAGCCCCAGCATTTT. Its protein product is CAWADLGQPQHF.

This clone was counted a few times. The V gene is TRBV9, the J gene TRBJ1-2, with unresolved D. The CDR3 loop spans 15 amino acids. Germline V gene sequence: CDR1 SGDLS, CDR2 YYNGEE. Trimming pared 0 bases from V and 4 bases from J, leaving 13 bases between. As DNA, the CDR3 is TGTGCCAGCAGCGTAGGCACATCCACGGGCTATGGCTACACCTTC. Protein: CASSVGTSTGYGYTF.

This chain links TRBV9 with TRBJ1-1; 12 bases fit TRBD1. Germline V CDR1 and CDR2: SGDLS, YYNGEE. The CDR3 is made up of 15 amino acids. The V segment lost 3 bases and the J segment 8 bases; nucleotides outside the gene matches: 8. CDR3 DNA: TGTGCCAGCAGCGGGGACAGGGGGCGCGGGTCAGAAGCTTTCTTT. The encoded protein is CASSGDRGRGSEAFF.

The chain has TRBV6-5 and TRBJ2-2, with D unclear. This CDR3 region has 16 residues. Germline loops: CDR1 MNHEY, CDR2 SVGAGI. The V gene lost 0 bases and the J gene lost 3 bases, with 11 bases spanning the gap. CDR3 in DNA: TGTGCCAGCAGTTACTCGGCATTCCTCGACACCGGGGAGCTGTTTTTT. This gives the protein CASSYSAFLDTGELFF.

The chain combines TRBV4-2 with TRBJ2-5, with 8 bases fitting TRBD1. The CDR3 length is 17 residues. In germline, CDR1 is LGHNA, CDR2 YNFKEQ. The V segment lost 2 bases and the J segment 2 bases; nucleotides outside the gene matches: 10. CDR3 in DNA: TGTGCCAGCAGCCAATACAGACAGGGGATGGGGCAAGAGACCCAGTACTTC. Translated, it gives CASSQYRQGMGQETQYF.

This clone was seen more than once but under ten times. The chain couples TRBV5-4 to TRBJ2-7; D call uncertain. Per the germline V gene, CDR1 is SGHNT and CDR2 is YYREEE (reference sequence). The germline V and J ends were trimmed by 4 bases and 6 bases, with 8 bases remaining between them. The CDR3 totals 11 residues. The CDR3 nucleotides are TGTGCCAGCAGCGCAGATTCCGAGCAGTACTTC. Translating gives CASSADSEQYF.

This clone was counted between two and nine times. This chain links TRBV7-9 with TRBJ2-1, with D tentatively TRBD1 (5 bases). CDR1 and CDR2 from the germline V gene are SEHNR and FQNEAQ (reference sequence). V was pared by 1 base and J by 2 bases, with 9 bases between. This CDR3 is 15 amino acids long. Written as DNA, the CDR3 is TGTGCCAGCAGCTTAGACACCAGGGCCTACAATGAGCAGTTCTTC. This sequence encodes CASSLDTRAYNEQFF.